This is a list of T cell receptor beta chains from one sample in a study of T cells in Graves' hyperthyroidism and ophthalmopathy. From the multiplex PCR reads, TCRdb called clonotypes with MiXCR, one entry per CDR3 protein. The table records hundreds of thousands of distinct CDR3 sequences, 20% to 30% of them present only once. The sequencing input was blood. These receptors were taken from a man in his forties or fifties with Graves' hyperthyroidism. The CDR3 runs from the conserved cysteine through the conserved F or W. The D gene is left open where the match is weak. Part of the rows lack a size; the others show once, few, many or a class for expanded clones.

d_call	clone_size	v_call	j_call	cdr3_nt	cdr3_aa
NA	NA	TRBV3-1	TRBJ2-1	TGTGCCAGCAGCTGGGGGGGGGCCTACCTGCCGGAGCAGTTCTTC	CASSWGGAYLPEQFF
NA	NA	TRBV27	TRBJ2-1	TGTGCCAGCAGTTTTTTCCCCCGCCCGGGTGACTCCTACAATGAGCAGTTCTTC	CASSFFPRPGDSYNEQFF
TRBD1	NA	TRBV6-1	TRBJ1-1	TGTGCCAGCAGCGGACAGGGGACGGAAGCTTTCTTT	CASSGQGTEAFF
TRBD2	few	TRBV20-1	TRBJ2-3	TGCAGTGCTTTAAGCGGGAGGGCCGTCACAGATACGCAGTATTTT	CSALSGRAVTDTQYF
NA	NA	TRBV20-1	TRBJ1-5	TGCAGTGCTAGAGCCGGGACACACGATCAGCCCCAGCATTTT	CSARAGTHDQPQHF
NA	NA	TRBV2	TRBJ1-1	TGTGCCAGCATGAGGGGGGAACCGAACGCTGAAGCTTTCTTT	CASMRGEPNAEAFF
NA	many	TRBV6-1	TRBJ2-2	TGTGCCAGCAAGGGGCTTACGAACACCGGGGAGCTGTTTTTT	CASKGLTNTGELFF
NA	many	TRBV12-3/TRBV12-4	TRBJ2-5	TGTGCCAGCAGTTGGAGCGGCCAGGGTGAGACCCAGTACTTC	CASSWSGQGETQYF
TRBD1	NA	TRBV7-8	TRBJ2-2	TGTGCCACCGACCTCACCTCGGGACAGGGGTATTCCGGGGAGCTGTTTTTT	CATDLTSGQGYSGELFF
TRBD2	NA	TRBV30	TRBJ2-2	TGTGCCTGGAGGGGACTAGCCGGCACCGGGGAGCTGTTTTTT	CAWRGLAGTGELFF
TRBD2	many	TRBV29-1	TRBJ2-7	TGCAGCGTTGTGACTAGCGGGAGTTACGAGCAGTACTTC	CSVVTSGSYEQYF
NA	many	TRBV2	TRBJ2-1	TGTGCCAGCAGTGTGCGGAAACGCTCCTACAATGAGCAGTTCTTC	CASSVRKRSYNEQFF
TRBD2	NA	TRBV20-1	TRBJ2-7	TGCAGTGCTAGTTTGGGACTAGCGGGCGGCGAGCAGTACTTC	CSASLGLAGGEQYF
NA	NA	TRBV5-1	TRBJ1-1	TGCGCCAGTAGATCGAATTGGAACACTGAAGCTTTCTTT	CASRSNWNTEAFF
NA	NA	TRBV2	TRBJ1-1	TGTGCCAGCCGCACAGCTCCGAACACTGAAGCTTTCTTT	CASRTAPNTEAFF
TRBD2	few	TRBV18	TRBJ2-7	TGTGCCAGCTCACCTGCCCGGGGGGCCTACGAGCAGTACTTC	CASSPARGAYEQYF
TRBD2	NA	TRBV9	TRBJ2-1	TGTGCCAGCAGCCCCCTAAGCGGGATCAATGAGCAGTTCTTC	CASSPLSGINEQFF
TRBD2	few	TRBV28	TRBJ2-3	TGTGCCAGCAGTTTAGGGGCGGGAGGGATTGCTGGAGATACGCAGTATTTT	CASSLGAGGIAGDTQYF
NA	many	TRBV11-2	TRBJ2-1	TGTGCCAGCAGCTTAGATTTATTCGTACGGGTGCAGTTCTTC	CASSLDLFVRVQFF
NA	many	TRBV20-1	TRBJ2-3	TGCAGTGCTAGAGTGGTTGGCAGGGTTGTCACAGATACGCAGTATTTT	CSARVVGRVVTDTQYF
TRBD2	NA	TRBV20-1	TRBJ2-5	TGCAGTGCATCCATAGCGGGAGGGGTGCAAGAGACCCAGTACTTC	CSASIAGGVQETQYF
NA	few	TRBV6-1	TRBJ2-5	TGTGCCAGCACCACGGAGGGAAAGACCCAGTACTTC	CASTTEGKTQYF
NA	NA	TRBV6-1	TRBJ2-2	TGTGCCAGCAGGAAAAGCGGGGAGCTGTTTTTT	CASRKSGELFF
TRBD2	NA	TRBV20-1	TRBJ2-1	TGCAGTGCAGTAGGACTAGCGGATTACAATGAGCAGTTCTTC	CSAVGLADYNEQFF
NA	NA	TRBV11-2	TRBJ2-7	TGTGCCAGCAGCCGTGGGGTGGACTACGAGCAGTACTTC	CASSRGVDYEQYF
NA	few	TRBV24-1	TRBJ2-1	TGTGCCTCTGCTAGCTCCTACAATGAGCAGTTCTTC	CASASSYNEQFF
NA	many	TRBV30	TRBJ2-2	TGTGCCTGGAGTCTACGCGGACTCAACACCGGGGAGCTGTTTTTT	CAWSLRGLNTGELFF
TRBD2	few	TRBV16	TRBJ2-5	TGTGCCAGCAGCCAACTACTAGCGGGAGATGAGACCCAGTACTTC	CASSQLLAGDETQYF